This TCR beta chain came from a study of blood T cell repertoires in COVID-19. Turning to the study itself: Some COVID-19 samples were acute and others convalescent; all came from the United States, Italy and Spain.

TCRdb keeps only in-frame clones here, not all; method: immunoSEQ multiplex PCR. The data hold hundreds of thousands of clones, with nearly 90% observed a single time. Per the germline V gene, CDR1 is MNHEY and CDR2 is SVGAGI. CDR3 size: 14 residues. V lost 6 bases, J lost 4 bases, and 6 bases stayed unmatched. Participant-reported clinical history was the basis for cohort assignment. This clone was seen a few times. This chain uses TRBV6-5 with TRBJ1-5; 7 bases map to TRBD1. This sequence was found in a woman aged 40-49 years with acute COVID-19. Specimen: PBMCs or T cells enriched from blood (not recorded which). The CDR3 region has the DNA TGTGCCAGCAGAGTGACAGGGTCAAATCAGCCCCAGCATTTT. Protein sequence: CASRVTGSNQPQHF.